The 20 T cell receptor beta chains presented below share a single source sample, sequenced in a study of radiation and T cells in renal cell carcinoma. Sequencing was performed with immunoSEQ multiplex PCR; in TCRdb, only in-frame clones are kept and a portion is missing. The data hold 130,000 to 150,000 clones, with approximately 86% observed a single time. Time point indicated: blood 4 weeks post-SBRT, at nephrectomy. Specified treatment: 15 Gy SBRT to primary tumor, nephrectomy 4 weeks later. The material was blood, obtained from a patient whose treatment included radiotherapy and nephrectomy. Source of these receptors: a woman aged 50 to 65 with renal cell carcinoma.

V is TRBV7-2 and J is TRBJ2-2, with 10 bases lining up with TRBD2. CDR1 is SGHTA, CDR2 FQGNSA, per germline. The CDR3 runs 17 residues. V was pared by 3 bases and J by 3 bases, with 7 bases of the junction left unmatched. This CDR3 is CASSFGLADRYTGELFF. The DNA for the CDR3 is TGTGCCAGCAGCTTCGGACTAGCGGACCGCTACACCGGGGAGCTGTTTTTT.

CDR3: CASSENLDSQETQYF. The CDR3 nucleotides are TGCGCCAGCAGTGAGAATCTTGACAGCCAAGAGACCCAGTACTTC. The chain combines TRBV10-1 with TRBJ2-5; TRBD1 is a possible D gene (5 bases). CDR3 length: 15 residues. Trimming removed 2 bases from V and 1 base from J, with 11 bases in between. The germline V gene encodes CDR1 WNHNN and CDR2 SYGVQD (reference sequence).

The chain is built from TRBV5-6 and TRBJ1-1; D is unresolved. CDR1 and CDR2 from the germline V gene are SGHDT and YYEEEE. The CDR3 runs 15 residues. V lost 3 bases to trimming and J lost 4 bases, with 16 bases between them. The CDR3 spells CASSSKPTLSTEAFF. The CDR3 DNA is TGTGCCAGCAGCTCAAAACCTACCCTATCCACTGAAGCTTTCTTT.

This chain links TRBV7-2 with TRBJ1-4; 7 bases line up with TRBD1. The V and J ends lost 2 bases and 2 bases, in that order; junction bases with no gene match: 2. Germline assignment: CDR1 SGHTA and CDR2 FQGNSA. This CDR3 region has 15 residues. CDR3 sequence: CASSLLGQTNEKLFF. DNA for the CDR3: TGTGCCAGCAGCTTACTGGGACAGACTAATGAAAAACTGTTTTTT.

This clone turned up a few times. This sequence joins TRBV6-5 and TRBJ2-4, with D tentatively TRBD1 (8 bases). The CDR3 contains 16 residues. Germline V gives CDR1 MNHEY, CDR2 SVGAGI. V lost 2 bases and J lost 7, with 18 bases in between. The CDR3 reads CASSYGFIQGGNIQYF. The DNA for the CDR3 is TGTGCCAGCAGTTACGGATTCATACAGGGGGGGAACATTCAGTACTTC.

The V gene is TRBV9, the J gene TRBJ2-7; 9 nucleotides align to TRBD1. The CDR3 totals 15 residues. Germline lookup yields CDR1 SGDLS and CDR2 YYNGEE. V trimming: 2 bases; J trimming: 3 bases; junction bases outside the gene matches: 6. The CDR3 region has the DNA TGTGCCAGCAGCGTGGAGGGACAGGGTGACTACGAGCAGTACTTC. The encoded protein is CASSVEGQGDYEQYF.

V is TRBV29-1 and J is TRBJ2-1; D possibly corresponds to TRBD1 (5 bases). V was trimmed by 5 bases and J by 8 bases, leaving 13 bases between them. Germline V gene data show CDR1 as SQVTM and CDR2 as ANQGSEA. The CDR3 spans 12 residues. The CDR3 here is CSVQTDDDEQFF. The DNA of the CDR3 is TGCAGCGTTCAGACAGATGATGATGAGCAGTTCTTC.

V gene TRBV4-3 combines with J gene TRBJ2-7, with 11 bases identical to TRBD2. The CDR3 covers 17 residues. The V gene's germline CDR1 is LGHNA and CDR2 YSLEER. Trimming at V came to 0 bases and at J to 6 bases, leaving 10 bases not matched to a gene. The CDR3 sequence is CASSQDALAGAWIEQYF. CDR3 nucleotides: TGCGCCAGCAGCCAAGACGCACTAGCGGGGGCTTGGATCGAGCAGTACTTC.

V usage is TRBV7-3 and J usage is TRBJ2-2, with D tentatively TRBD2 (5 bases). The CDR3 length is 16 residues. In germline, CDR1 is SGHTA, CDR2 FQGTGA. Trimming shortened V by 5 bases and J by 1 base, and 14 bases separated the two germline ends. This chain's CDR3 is CASSANPRVNTGELFF. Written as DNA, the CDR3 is TGTGCCAGCAGCGCCAACCCGAGGGTGAACACCGGGGAGCTGTTTTTT.

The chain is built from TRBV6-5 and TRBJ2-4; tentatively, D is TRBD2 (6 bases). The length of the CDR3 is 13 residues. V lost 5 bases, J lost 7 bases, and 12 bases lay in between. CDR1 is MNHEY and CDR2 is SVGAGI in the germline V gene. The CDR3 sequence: CASSRLGVNIQYF. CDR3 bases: TGTGCCAGCAGTCGACTAGGGGTGAACATTCAGTACTTC.

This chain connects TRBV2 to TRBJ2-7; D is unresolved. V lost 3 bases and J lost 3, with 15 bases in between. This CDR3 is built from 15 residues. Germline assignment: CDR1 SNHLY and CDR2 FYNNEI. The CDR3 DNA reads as TGTGCCAGCAGTGAGTCGACTCCTCTCTACTACGAGCAGTACTTC. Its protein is CASSESTPLYYEQYF.

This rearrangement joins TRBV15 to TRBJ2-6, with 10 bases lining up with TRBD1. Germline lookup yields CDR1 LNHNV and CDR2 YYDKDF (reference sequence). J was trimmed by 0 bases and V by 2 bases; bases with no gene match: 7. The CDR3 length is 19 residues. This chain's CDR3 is CATSRRGQGDLSGANVLTF. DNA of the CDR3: TGTGCCACCAGCAGACGTGGACAGGGGGACCTCTCTGGGGCCAACGTCCTGACTTTC.

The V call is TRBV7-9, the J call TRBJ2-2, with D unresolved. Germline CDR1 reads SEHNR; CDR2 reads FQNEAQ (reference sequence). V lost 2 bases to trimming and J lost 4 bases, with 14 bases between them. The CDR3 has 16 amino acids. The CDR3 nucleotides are TGTGCCAGCAGCTTACCGACTTCTCCGACCACCGGGGAGCTGTTTTTT. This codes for CASSLPTSPTTGELFF. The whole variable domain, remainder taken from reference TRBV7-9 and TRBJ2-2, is DTGVSQNPRHKITKRGQNVTFRCDPISEHNRLYWYRQTLGQGPEFLTYFQNEAQLEKSRLLSDRFSAERPKGSFSTLEIQRTEQGDSAMYLCASSLPTSPTTGELFFGEGSRLTVL.

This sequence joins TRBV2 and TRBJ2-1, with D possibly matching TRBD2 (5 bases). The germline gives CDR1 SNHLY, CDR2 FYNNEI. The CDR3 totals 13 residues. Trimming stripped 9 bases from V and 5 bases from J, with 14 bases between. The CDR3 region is CARAGLRDNEQFF. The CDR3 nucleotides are TGTGCCAGGGCCGGGCTGCGGGACAATGAGCAGTTCTTC.

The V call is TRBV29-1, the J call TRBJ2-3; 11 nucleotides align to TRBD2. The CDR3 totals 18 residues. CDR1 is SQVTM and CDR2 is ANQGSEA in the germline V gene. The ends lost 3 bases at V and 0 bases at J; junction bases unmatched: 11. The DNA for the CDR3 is TGCAGCGTTGAGAAAGTACTAGCGGGAGAGGGGAGCACAGATACGCAGTATTTT. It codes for CSVEKVLAGEGSTDTQYF.

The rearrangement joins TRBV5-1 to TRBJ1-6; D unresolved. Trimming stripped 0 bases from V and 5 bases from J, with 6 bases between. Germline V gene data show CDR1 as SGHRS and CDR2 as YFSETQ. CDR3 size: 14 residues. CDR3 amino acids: CASSLDSDNSPLHF. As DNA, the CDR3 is TGCGCCAGCAGCTTGGACAGCGATAATTCACCCCTCCACTTT.

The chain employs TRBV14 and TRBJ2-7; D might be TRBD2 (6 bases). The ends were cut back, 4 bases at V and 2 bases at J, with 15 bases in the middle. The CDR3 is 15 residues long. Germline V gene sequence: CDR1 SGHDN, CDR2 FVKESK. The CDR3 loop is CASSPGGAATYEQYF. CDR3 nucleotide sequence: TGTGCCAGCAGCCCCGGGGGAGCGGCAACCTACGAGCAGTACTTC.

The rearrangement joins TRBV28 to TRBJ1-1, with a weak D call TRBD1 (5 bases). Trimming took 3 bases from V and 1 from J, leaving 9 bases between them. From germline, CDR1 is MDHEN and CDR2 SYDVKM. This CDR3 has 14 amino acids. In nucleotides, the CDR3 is TGTGCCAGCAGTTTCGGGGACCCGAACACTGAAGCTTTCTTT. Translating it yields CASSFGDPNTEAFF.

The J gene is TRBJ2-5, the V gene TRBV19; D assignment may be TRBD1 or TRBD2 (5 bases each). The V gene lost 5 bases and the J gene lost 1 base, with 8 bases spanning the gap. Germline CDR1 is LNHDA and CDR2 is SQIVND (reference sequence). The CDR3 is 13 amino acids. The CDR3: CASSGTVQETQYF. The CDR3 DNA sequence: TGTGCCAGTAGTGGGACGGTCCAAGAGACCCAGTACTTC.

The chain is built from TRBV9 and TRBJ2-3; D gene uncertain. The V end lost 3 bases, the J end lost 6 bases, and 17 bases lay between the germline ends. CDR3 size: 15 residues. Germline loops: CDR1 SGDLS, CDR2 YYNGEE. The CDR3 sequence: CASSAYGIGLDTQYF. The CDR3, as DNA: TGTGCCAGCAGCGCCTACGGTATTGGATTGGATACGCAGTATTTT.